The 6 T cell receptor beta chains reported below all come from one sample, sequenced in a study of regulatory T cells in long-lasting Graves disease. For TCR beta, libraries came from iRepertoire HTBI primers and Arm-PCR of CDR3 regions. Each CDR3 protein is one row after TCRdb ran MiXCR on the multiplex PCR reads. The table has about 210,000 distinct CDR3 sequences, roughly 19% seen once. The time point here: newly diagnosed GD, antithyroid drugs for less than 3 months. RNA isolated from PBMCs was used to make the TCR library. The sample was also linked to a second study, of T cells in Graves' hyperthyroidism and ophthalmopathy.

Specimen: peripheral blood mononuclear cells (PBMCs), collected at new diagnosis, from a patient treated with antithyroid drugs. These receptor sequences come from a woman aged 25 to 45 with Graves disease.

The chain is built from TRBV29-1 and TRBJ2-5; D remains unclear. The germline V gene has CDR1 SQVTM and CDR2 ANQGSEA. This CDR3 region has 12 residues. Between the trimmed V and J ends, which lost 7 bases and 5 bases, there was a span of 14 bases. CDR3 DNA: TGCAGCGCCAGATTGGACGGGGAGACCCAGTACTTC. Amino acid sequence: CSARLDGETQYF.

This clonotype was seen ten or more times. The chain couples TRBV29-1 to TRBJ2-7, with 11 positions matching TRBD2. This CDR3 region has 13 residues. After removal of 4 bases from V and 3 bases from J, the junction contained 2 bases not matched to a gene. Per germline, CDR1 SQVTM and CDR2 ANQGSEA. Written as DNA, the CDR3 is TGCAGCGTTGTGGGGACTAGCGGCTACGAGCAGTACTTC. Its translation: CSVVGTSGYEQYF.

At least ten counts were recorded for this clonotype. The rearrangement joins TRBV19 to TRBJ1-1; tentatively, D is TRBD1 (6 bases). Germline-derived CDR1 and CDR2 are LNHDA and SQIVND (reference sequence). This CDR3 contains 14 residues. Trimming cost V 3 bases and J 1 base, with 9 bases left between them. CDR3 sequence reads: CASSIKGGNTEAFF. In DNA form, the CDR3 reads TGTGCCAGTAGTATTAAAGGGGGGAACACTGAAGCTTTCTTT.

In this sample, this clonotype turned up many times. CDR3 DNA: TGTGCCAGCAGTTTACGAGGCGGGCTCTCCTACGAGCAGTACTTC. Translated, it gives CASSLRGGLSYEQYF. The rearrangement uses TRBV12-3 or TRBV12-4 and TRBJ2-7; D perhaps matches TRBD2 (5 bases). The CDR3 contains 15 residues. Trimming pared 2 bases from V and 0 bases from J, leaving 11 bases between.

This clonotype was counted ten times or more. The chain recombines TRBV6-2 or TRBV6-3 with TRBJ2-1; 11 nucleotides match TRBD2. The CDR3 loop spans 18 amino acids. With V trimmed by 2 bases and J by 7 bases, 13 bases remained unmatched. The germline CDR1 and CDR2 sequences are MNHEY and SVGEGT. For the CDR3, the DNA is TGTGCCAGCAGTTACCCTTCTAGCGGGAGGCATATCGGGAATGAGCAGTTCTTC. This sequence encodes CASSYPSSGRHIGNEQFF.

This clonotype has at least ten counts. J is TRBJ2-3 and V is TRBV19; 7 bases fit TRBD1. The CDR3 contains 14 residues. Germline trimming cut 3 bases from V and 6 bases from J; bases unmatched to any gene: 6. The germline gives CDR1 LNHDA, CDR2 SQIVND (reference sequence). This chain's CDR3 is CASSIQGVVDTQYF. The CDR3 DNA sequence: TGTGCCAGTAGTATTCAGGGGGTGGTGGATACGCAGTATTTT.